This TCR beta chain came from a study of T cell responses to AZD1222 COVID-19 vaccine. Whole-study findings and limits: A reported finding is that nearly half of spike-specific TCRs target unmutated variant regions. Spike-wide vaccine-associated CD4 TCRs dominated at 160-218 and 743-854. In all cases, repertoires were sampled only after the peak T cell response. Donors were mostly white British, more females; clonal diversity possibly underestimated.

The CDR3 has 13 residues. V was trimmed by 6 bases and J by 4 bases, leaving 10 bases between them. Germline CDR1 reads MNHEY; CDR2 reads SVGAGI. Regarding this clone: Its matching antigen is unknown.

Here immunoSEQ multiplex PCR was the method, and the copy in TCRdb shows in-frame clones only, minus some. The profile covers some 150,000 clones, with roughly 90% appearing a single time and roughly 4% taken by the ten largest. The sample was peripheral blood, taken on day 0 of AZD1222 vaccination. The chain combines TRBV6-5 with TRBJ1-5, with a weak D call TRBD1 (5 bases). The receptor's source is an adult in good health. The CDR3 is CASSRDPNQPQHF. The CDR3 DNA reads TGTGCCAGCAGCAGGGACCCAAATCAGCCCCAGCATTTT.